This record concerns one T cell receptor beta chain sequence. Its cognate antigen is unknown. The source of the sample is a study of T cell repertoires in cytomegalovirus infection. The overall study: Recently identified HLA-C-restricted CMV epitopes were among the peptides used. Indications of both CMV infection and matching HLA type were provided by public TCR beta signatures. Broader study findings: Public TCR beta family frequency separated CMV-and-HLA carriers, including in an independent cohort. What dominated the ex vivo response were HLA-C-restricted CMV-specific TCR beta clonotypes.

V lost 4 bases to trimming and J lost 0 bases, with 8 bases between them. CDR3 length: 15 amino acids. Germline loops: CDR1 SGHKS, CDR2 YYEKEE (reference sequence). TCRdb passed the reads through MiXCR, listing each CDR3 protein once. The sample lists a few hundred thousand distinct CDR3 sequences; about 40% were seen once. This TCR derives from a human donor in good health (CMV status not recorded). Some clones in this sample may be carry-over from other donors' samples. The sample was cultured PBMCs, taken from culture after CMV antigen stimulation. This rearrangement joins TRBV5-5 to TRBJ1-6; D is unresolved. The CDR3 sequence: CASSARSSYNSPLHF. CDR3 DNA sequence: TGTGCCAGCAGCGCCAGGAGCTCCTATAATTCACCCCTCCACTTT.